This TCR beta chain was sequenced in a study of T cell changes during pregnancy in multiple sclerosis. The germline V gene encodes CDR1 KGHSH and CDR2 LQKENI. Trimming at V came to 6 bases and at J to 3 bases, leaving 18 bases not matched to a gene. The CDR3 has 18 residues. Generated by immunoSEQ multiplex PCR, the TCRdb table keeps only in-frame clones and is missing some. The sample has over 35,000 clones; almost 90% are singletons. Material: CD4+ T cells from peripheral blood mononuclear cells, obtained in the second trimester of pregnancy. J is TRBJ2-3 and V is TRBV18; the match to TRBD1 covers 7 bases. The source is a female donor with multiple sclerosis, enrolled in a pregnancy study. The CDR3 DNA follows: TGTGCCAGCTCGCGAAACTACCGGGACAAGGGGGCTACAGATACGCAGTATTTT. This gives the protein CASSRNYRDKGATDTQYF. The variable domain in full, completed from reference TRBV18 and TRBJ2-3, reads NAGVMQNPRHLVRRRGQEARLRCSPMKGHSHVYWYRQLPEEGLKFMVYLQKENIIDESGMPKERFSAEFPKEGPSILRIQQVVRGDSAAYFCASSRNYRDKGATDTQYFGPGTRLTVL.